This paragraph reports one TCR beta chain. The antigen is unknown. The data were taken from a study of metastatic and nonmetastatic thyroid tumors. Study-wide context: Repertoires from blood and tumor or nodule tissue of malignant and benign thyroid patients were compared.

Per the germline V gene, CDR1 is SGHTS and CDR2 is YDEGEE. The CDR3 loop spans 15 amino acids. The V gene lost 1 base and the J gene lost 1 base, with 10 bases spanning the gap. The authors' processing: Building a distant-metastasis classifier for papillary thyroid cancer drew on CDR3 differences across clinicopathological groups. TCRdb reassembled clones from the PCR reads with MiXCR. The V and J calls were not made by the authors but by TCRdb's processing. Altogether 15,000 to 20,000 clones are present, about 22% being singletons, with the ten largest covering 21%. Until they underwent thyroid surgery, no patient had received any treatment. The study, taken as a whole, reports: Reported TCR beta diversity, measured in blood and tumor, was significantly higher for malignant thyroid tumors than for benign nodules.

The sequence was obtained from a female donor with papillary thyroid cancer or a benign thyroid nodule (not recorded which). Some clones in this sample may be carry-over from other donors' samples. Sequenced: adjacent normal tissue. The rearrangement uses TRBV5-8 and TRBJ2-3; D possibly matches TRBD1 or TRBD2 (5 bases each). The CDR3 here is CASSLRGVGTDTQYF. The CDR3 DNA follows: TGTGCCAGCAGCTTGAGGGGAGTGGGCACAGATACGCAGTATTTT.